One and the same sample provided the 21 T cell receptor beta chains below, sequenced in a study of human thymus T cells. Produced via immunoSEQ multiplex PCR; TCRdb's table is partial and in-frame only. The sample lists around 45,000 clones, roughly 94% seen once, with over 0.15% in the top ten. The sample was blood. These receptors all stem from a girl under three years old with a congenital heart defect but otherwise immunologically healthy.

The DNA of the CDR3 is TGCAGCGTTGAGGGGGACCTGAGGGGTGAGCAGTTCTTC. Translation gives CSVEGDLRGEQFF. The chain links TRBV29-1 to TRBJ2-1, with D perhaps being TRBD1 or TRBD2 (5 bases each). CDR3 length: 13 amino acids. Trimming pared 3 bases from V and 9 bases from J, leaving 15 bases between. Germline values: CDR1 SQVTM, CDR2 ANQGSEA.

V is TRBV10-2 and J is TRBJ2-7; the match to TRBD2 covers 8 bases. The CDR3 consists of 15 residues. The ends lost 3 bases at V and 5 bases at J; junction bases unmatched: 9. Germline CDR1 is WSHSY and CDR2 is SAAADI. The CDR3 sequence: CASSDRSGSGNEQYF. In DNA form, the CDR3 reads TGCGCCAGCAGTGACCGGAGCGGGAGTGGTAACGAGCAGTACTTC.

The V and J genes are TRBV2 and TRBJ2-2, with D perhaps assigned TRBD1 or TRBD2 (5 bases each). V dropped 8 bases and J dropped 3 bases, with 13 bases sitting between them. Germline CDR1 and CDR2: SNHLY and FYNNEI. The CDR3 totals 14 residues. Here the CDR3 DNA reads TGTGCCAGCGGCTCCGGGACGCACACCGGGGAGCTGTTTTTT. This translates into CASGSGTHTGELFF.

The gene calls are TRBV9 and TRBJ1-2, with D perhaps TRBD1 (5 bases). V lost 0 bases and J lost 3, with 15 bases in between. The CDR3 spans 16 residues. Germline-derived CDR1 and CDR2 are SGDLS and YYNGEE. CDR3 bases: TGTGCCAGCAGCGTAGCTATGTCCGGGACGGACTATGGCTACACCTTC. The encoded protein is CASSVAMSGTDYGYTF.

The rearrangement uses TRBV19 and TRBJ2-6, with D perhaps assigned TRBD1 or TRBD2 (5 bases each). The CDR3 totals 18 residues. Germline V gene data show CDR1 as LNHDA and CDR2 as SQIVND (reference sequence). Trimming cost V 6 bases and J 0 bases, with 18 bases left between them. The CDR3 loop is CASSTTLTGLSGANVLTF. The CDR3 DNA reads TGTGCCAGTAGCACCACACTTACAGGACTCTCTGGGGCCAACGTCCTGACTTTC.

This clone was counted a single time. The V call is TRBV25-1, the J call TRBJ2-1; 9 nucleotides line up with TRBD2. CDR1 and CDR2 from the germline V gene are MGHDK and SYGVNS. V was pared by 6 bases and J by 2 bases, with 5 bases of the junction left unmatched. The CDR3 sequence is 15 residues long. The CDR3 DNA sequence: TGTGCCAGCAGCCGAGCGGGGGGAGCCTACAATGAGCAGTTCTTC. It codes for CASSRAGGAYNEQFF. Full variable domain (outside the CDR3, taken from reference TRBV25-1 and TRBJ2-1): EADIYQTPRYLVIGTGKKITLECSQTMGHDKMYWYQQDPGMELHLIHYSYGVNSTEKGDLSSESTVSRIRTEHFPLTLESARPSHTSQYLCASSRAGGAYNEQFFGPGTRLTVL.

The chain has TRBV4-2 and TRBJ2-1; possibly TRBD2 for D (5 bases). Germline V gives CDR1 LGHNA, CDR2 YNFKEQ. V lost 0 bases and J lost 9, with 12 bases in between. CDR3 length equals 14 residues. The CDR3 is CASSQEKGRGEQFF. DNA for the CDR3: TGTGCCAGCAGCCAAGAGAAGGGCCGGGGTGAGCAGTTCTTC.

The rearrangement joins TRBV4-1 to TRBJ2-1, with D uncertain. The CDR3 has 13 amino acids. Germline lookup yields CDR1 MGHRA and CDR2 YSYEKL. V shed 5 bases and J shed 7 bases, with 12 bases lying between them. In DNA form, the CDR3 reads TGCGCCAGCAGCTCCTCGCTGGTAAATGAGCAGTTCTTC. Its translation: CASSSSLVNEQFF.

The CDR3 reads CASSQTSRLAGYNEQFF. The DNA for the CDR3 is TGTGCCAGCAGTCAAACTTCCCGACTAGCGGGCTACAATGAGCAGTTCTTC. The V gene is TRBV2, the J gene TRBJ2-1, with 10 bases matching TRBD2. Germline assignment: CDR1 SNHLY and CDR2 FYNNEI. With 5 bases clipped from V and 3 bases from J, the junction kept 10 bases outside the gene matches. The CDR3 loop spans 17 amino acids.

The DNA of the CDR3 is TGCGCCAGCAGTGCAGGGGCCGCCTACGAGCAGTACTTC. Its protein is CASSAGAAYEQYF. The chain recombines TRBV10-1 with TRBJ2-7, with D perhaps matching TRBD1 (6 bases). This CDR3 has 13 residues. The V and J ends lost 4 bases and 2 bases respectively, with 9 bases between them. CDR1 and CDR2 (germline): WNHNN, SYGVQD (reference sequence).

The rearrangement uses TRBV10-2 and TRBJ2-2; 8 bases match TRBD1. V lost 2 bases and J lost 6; bases outside the gene matches: 5. The germline V gene has CDR1 WSHSY and CDR2 SAAADI. The CDR3 extends over 15 amino acids. CDR3 amino acids: CASSERPGGPGELFF. The CDR3 region has the DNA TGCGCCAGCAGTGAGAGGCCAGGGGGCCCCGGGGAGCTGTTTTTT.

The chain carries TRBV19 and TRBJ1-2; D uncertain. The germline gives CDR1 LNHDA, CDR2 SQIVND (reference sequence). The CDR3 is 15 residues long. V was pared by 2 bases and J by 2 bases, with 12 bases between. CDR3 sequence (DNA): TGTGCCAGTAGTATATGGGGTGTCTCGAACTATGGCTACACCTTC. Amino acid sequence: CASSIWGVSNYGYTF.

CDR3 protein: CASSQVFSGESAYEQYF. CDR3 in DNA: TGTGCCAGCAGCCAAGTTTTTTCAGGGGAGTCTGCCTACGAGCAGTACTTC. The chain uses TRBV4-2 and TRBJ2-7, with D perhaps TRBD1 (6 bases). The CDR3 has 17 amino acids. The germline CDR1 and CDR2 sequences are LGHNA and YNFKEQ. The V gene lost 1 base and the J gene lost 2 bases, with 18 bases spanning the gap.

The rearrangement uses TRBV29-1 and TRBJ2-1; no firm D call. Trimming cost V 1 base and J 2 bases, with 9 bases left between them. Per the germline V gene, CDR1 is SQVTM and CDR2 is ANQGSEA. The CDR3 loop spans 14 amino acids. CDR3 bases: TGCAGCGTTGAAGGACGGATAACCTACAATGAGCAGTTCTTC. Encoded protein: CSVEGRITYNEQFF.

A single count supports this clone. CDR3 in DNA: TGTGCCAGCAGTTACTCCCCGGGGGGCACAGATACGCAGTATTTT. This codes for CASSYSPGGTDTQYF. The chain links TRBV6-5 to TRBJ2-3; D might be TRBD2 (6 bases). The CDR3 contains 15 residues. Germline lookup yields CDR1 MNHEY and CDR2 SVGAGI. The V end was cut by 0 bases, the J end by 1 base, with 8 bases between.

V is TRBV9 and J is TRBJ2-1; no definite D call. V was clipped by 2 bases and J by 10 bases, with 16 bases between them. This CDR3 is built from 14 residues. Germline assignment: CDR1 SGDLS and CDR2 YYNGEE. For the CDR3, the DNA is TGTGCCAGCAGCGTGTCGGCTGACCGCGGCGAGCAGTTCTTC. This translates into CASSVSADRGEQFF.

The chain carries TRBV5-5 and TRBJ2-7; 8 nucleotides match TRBD1. Trimming cost V 2 bases and J 2 bases; bases outside gene matches: 12. CDR1 is SGHKS and CDR2 is YYEKEE in the germline V gene (reference sequence). The CDR3 runs 17 residues. In nucleotides, the CDR3 is TGTGCCAGCAGCTTTGCAGGGGGCGCAAGACGGGCCTACGAGCAGTACTTC. Translated: CASSFAGGARRAYEQYF.

CDR3 coding DNA: TGTGCCAGCAGCGCCGTGGCGGGAGGGTTCCAAGAGACCCAGTACTTC. Translated: CASSAVAGGFQETQYF. The V and J genes are TRBV7-9 and TRBJ2-5; the match to TRBD2 covers 9 bases. Germline CDR1 SEHNR, CDR2 FQNEAQ (reference sequence). V dropped 5 bases and J dropped 1; count of bases not matched to a gene: 8. This CDR3 has 16 residues. Filled out from reference TRBV7-9 and TRBJ2-5, the complete variable domain reads DTGVSQNPRHKITKRGQNVTFRCDPISEHNRLYWYRQTLGQGPEFLTYFQNEAQLEKSRLLSDRFSAERPKGSFSTLEIQRTEQGDSAMYLCASSAVAGGFQETQYFGPGTRLLVL.

The chain carries TRBV6-4 and TRBJ2-7; 7 nucleotides line up with TRBD1. Germline V gene data show CDR1 as MRHNA and CDR2 as SNTAGT. Germline trimming cut 6 bases from V and 3 bases from J; bases unmatched to any gene: 5. This CDR3 spans 13 amino acids. In DNA, the CDR3 is TGTGCCAGCAGGACAGGGTTCTGCTACGAGCAGTACTTC. Its protein product is CASRTGFCYEQYF.

V is TRBV30 and J is TRBJ2-1; TRBD1 agrees at 10 bases. V shed 2 bases, J shed 9 bases, and the junction held 13 bases outside the gene matches. Germline loops: CDR1 GTSNPN, CDR2 SVGIG (reference sequence). The CDR3 length is 16 residues. Written as DNA, the CDR3 is TGTGCCTGGAGTCGTCCGGGGGACAGGGGTTTAAGTGAGCAGTTCTTC. It codes for CAWSRPGDRGLSEQFF.

The V call is TRBV6-5, the J call TRBJ1-2, with a weak D call TRBD1 (6 bases). With 7 bases removed from V and 3 bases from J, the gap between germline ends came to 15 bases. The CDR3 totals 14 residues. The germline CDR1 and CDR2 sequences are MNHEY and SVGAGI. CDR3 amino acids: CASTSWGLHYGYTF. CDR3 nucleotides: TGTGCCAGCACCTCCTGGGGGCTTCACTATGGCTACACCTTC.